The 26 T cell receptor beta chains reported below all come from one sample, sequenced in a study of cytomegalovirus exposure and HLA in healthy donors. Vbeta (60) and Jbeta (13) primers were used in the PCR. Data came from immunoSEQ multiplex PCR; TCRdb stores just in-frame clones and leaves some out. The sample lists about 130,000 clones, over 60% occurring once. The sequenced sample consisted of PBMCs. These TCRs come from a female donor in good health and CMV-seropositive.

The rearrangement uses TRBV5-6 and TRBJ2-3; maybe TRBD2 (6 bases). In germline, CDR1 is SGHDT, CDR2 YYEEEE. Trimming left V 4 bases short and J 0 bases short, with 12 bases between. The CDR3 length is 15 residues. This chain's CDR3 is CASSRAGHSTDTQYF. The DNA of the CDR3 is TGTGCCAGCAGCCGGGCGGGGCACAGCACAGATACGCAGTATTTT.

J is TRBJ2-7 and V is TRBV7-2, with D possibly being TRBD2 (5 bases). Germline lookup yields CDR1 SGHTA and CDR2 FQGNSA. Trimming shortened V by 1 base and J by 2 bases, and 9 bases separated the two germline ends. The CDR3 is 14 amino acids. The chain's CDR3 is CASSLVRGTYEQYF. The CDR3 DNA follows: TGTGCCAGCAGCTTAGTACGGGGTACCTACGAGCAGTACTTC.

This CDR3 reads CAGETITGDTQYF. The CDR3, as DNA: TGTGCCGGGGAGACCATCACCGGAGATACGCAGTATTTT. V and J are TRBV6-1 and TRBJ2-3, with a possible D match to TRBD2 (5 bases). The CDR3 sequence is 13 residues long. The germline V and J ends were trimmed by 11 bases and 5 bases, with 17 bases remaining between them. Germline V gene sequence: CDR1 MNHNS, CDR2 SASEGT.

This clone was counted a single time. This CDR3 reads CASSPQGAGTDTQYF. The CDR3 DNA sequence: TGTGCCAGCAGTCCACAGGGGGCTGGTACAGATACGCAGTATTTT. The chain is built from TRBV27 and TRBJ2-3; the match to TRBD1 covers 9 bases. Germline trimming cut 5 bases from V and 3 bases from J; bases unmatched to any gene: 6. The germline V gene encodes CDR1 MNHEY and CDR2 SMNVEV (reference sequence). This CDR3 comprises 15 residues.

The table lists this clone with a few counts. The J gene is TRBJ1-2, the V gene TRBV5-1; 8 bases are a match to TRBD1. The trim removed 5 bases at V and 7 bases at J, leaving 10 bases unmatched. The germline gives CDR1 SGHRS, CDR2 YFSETQ. The CDR3 loop spans 14 amino acids. CDR3 in amino acids: CASRESGGFSGYTF. The CDR3 nucleotides are TGCGCCAGCAGAGAGTCAGGGGGCTTCAGTGGCTACACCTTC.

This chain links TRBV5-4 with TRBJ2-1; 13 nucleotides agree with TRBD2. CDR1 and CDR2 from the germline V gene are SGHNT and YYREEE (reference sequence). Unmatched junction bases numbered 7, after V lost 0 bases and J lost 7 bases. There are 17 residues in the CDR3. CDR3 sequence: CASSLGRTSGSKNEQFF. In DNA form, the CDR3 reads TGTGCCAGCAGCTTGGGACGGACTAGCGGGAGTAAGAATGAGCAGTTCTTC.

This clone was detected once. CDR3 in amino acids: CASSSRLAGAWEQYF. In DNA form, the CDR3 reads TGTGCCAGCAGCTCAAGACTAGCGGGGGCTTGGGAGCAGTACTTC. The V gene is TRBV5-6, the J gene TRBJ2-7; 12 nucleotides align to TRBD2. Germline-derived CDR1 and CDR2 are SGHDT and YYEEEE. The CDR3 has 15 residues. Losses at the gene ends were 3 bases for V and 7 bases for J; bases not matched to a gene: 8.

This chain joins TRBV7-2 and TRBJ2-5, with TRBD2 matching over 10 bases. The CDR3 length is 15 residues. J lost 4 bases, V lost 5 bases, and 7 bases had no gene match. Per germline, CDR1 SGHTA and CDR2 FQGNSA. The CDR3 reads CASSTSSGRGETQYF. DNA for the CDR3: TGTGCCAGCAGCACCTCTAGCGGGAGAGGAGAGACCCAGTACTTC.

This rearrangement joins TRBV18 to TRBJ1-3; TRBD1 might be the D (5 bases). The length of the CDR3 is 15 residues. Between the trimmed V and J ends, which lost 5 bases and 3 bases, there was a span of 14 bases. Germline V gives CDR1 KGHSH, CDR2 LQKENI. This CDR3 is CASSSDRANGNTIYF. In DNA, the CDR3 is TGTGCCAGCTCATCAGACAGAGCCAATGGAAACACCATATATTTT.

The chain is built from TRBV28 and TRBJ1-1; no clear D gene. The CDR3 spans 13 residues. V was pared by 7 bases and J by 2 bases, with 11 bases between. CDR1 and CDR2 from the germline V gene are MDHEN and SYDVKM. The CDR3 region has the DNA TGTGCCAGCACCTCGGAGAGTAACACTGAAGCTTTCTTT. Its protein product is CASTSESNTEAFF.

The rearrangement joins TRBV9 to TRBJ2-5; 7 nucleotides line up with TRBD2. V dropped 0 bases and J dropped 2; count of bases not matched to a gene: 4. This CDR3 is built from 15 residues. CDR1 is SGDLS and CDR2 is YYNGEE in the germline V gene. This CDR3 reads CASSVASGPQETQYF. The CDR3 nucleotides are TGTGCCAGCAGCGTAGCTAGCGGCCCTCAAGAGACCCAGTACTTC.

V is TRBV10-3 and J is TRBJ2-7; TRBD1 is a possible D gene (6 bases). The CDR3 totals 18 residues. Deletions cut 3 bases from V and 4 bases from J, with 25 bases between. Germline-derived CDR1 and CDR2 are ENHRY and SYGVKD. The CDR3 loop reads CAISDVMGANGQLYEQYF. In DNA form, the CDR3 reads TGTGCCATCAGTGATGTGATGGGGGCAAATGGGCAACTTTACGAGCAGTACTTC.

The J gene is TRBJ1-3, the V gene TRBV14; D not certain. The CDR3 runs to 15 residues. The ends were cut back, 1 base at V and 0 bases at J, with 7 bases in the middle. CDR1 is SGHDN and CDR2 is FVKESK in the germline V gene. CDR3 coding DNA: TGTGCCAGCAGCCAAGTCGGGGTCTCTGGAAACACCATATATTTT. Translating gives CASSQVGVSGNTIYF.

J is TRBJ2-5 and V is TRBV10-3; D call uncertain. CDR1 and CDR2 (germline): ENHRY, SYGVKD. The CDR3 is 14 amino acids. V lost 4 bases to trimming and J lost 2 bases, with 11 bases between them. The CDR3 DNA follows: TGTGCCATCAGTGCCCGCTCAGATCAAGAGACCCAGTACTTC. This gives the protein CAISARSDQETQYF.

The V gene is TRBV7-6, the J gene TRBJ1-6; 9 positions agree with TRBD1. V shed 1 base and J 10 bases; nucleotides not matched to a gene: 8. The CDR3 covers 16 residues. The germline V gene encodes CDR1 SGHVS and CDR2 FNYEAQ. This CDR3 is CASSLVPGQGGSPLHF. The CDR3 DNA reads as TGTGCCAGCAGCTTAGTGCCGGGACAGGGAGGATCACCCCTCCACTTT.

This chain links TRBV5-4 with TRBJ1-2, with D tentatively TRBD1 (6 bases). Trimming took 0 bases from V and 4 from J, leaving 13 bases between them. CDR1 SGHNT and CDR2 YYREEE come from the germline V gene (reference sequence). CDR3 length: 15 amino acids. CDR3: CASSLAAGAGYGYTF. DNA for the CDR3: TGTGCCAGCAGCTTGGCGGCAGGGGCCGGCTATGGCTACACCTTC.

The chain joins TRBV7-9 to TRBJ2-3; 9 bases line up with TRBD1. V lost 6 bases to trimming and J lost 2 bases; unmatched junction nucleotides: 9. The CDR3 spans 16 residues. Germline V gene sequence: CDR1 SEHNR, CDR2 FQNEAQ (reference sequence). The CDR3 coding sequence is TGTGCCAGCAGTGACCCGGGACAGGGAAACACAGATACGCAGTATTTT. Protein product: CASSDPGQGNTDTQYF.

The chain couples TRBV7-9 to TRBJ2-5; 12 nucleotides match TRBD1. From germline, CDR1 is SEHNR and CDR2 FQNEAQ (reference sequence). J gave up 5 bases and V 5 bases, and 6 bases lay outside the gene matches. CDR3 size: 15 residues. The CDR3 DNA sequence: TGTGCCAGCAGCCCTCCCGGGACAGGGGGCGAGACCCAGTACTTC. Translation gives CASSPPGTGGETQYF.

The chain employs TRBV30 and TRBJ2-7; 7 bases fit TRBD2. The CDR3 sequence is 16 residues long. Germline values: CDR1 GTSNPN, CDR2 SVGIG (reference sequence). Trimming took 1 base from V and 1 from J; bases not matched to a gene: 10. The CDR3 here is CAWSEIPPSGSYEQYF. DNA of the CDR3: TGTGCCTGGAGTGAGATCCCGCCTAGCGGATCCTACGAGCAGTACTTC.

The V call is TRBV2, the J call TRBJ1-1; tentatively, D is TRBD1 (5 bases). The germline gives CDR1 SNHLY, CDR2 FYNNEI. The CDR3 is 14 residues long. V was pared by 7 bases and J by 2 bases, with 14 bases between. DNA of the CDR3: TGTGCCAGCATTAGGCAGGGAGGAAACACTGAAGCTTTCTTT. Translating gives CASIRQGGNTEAFF.

V usage is TRBV6-1 and J usage is TRBJ2-4, with 8 bases identical to TRBD1. The CDR3 totals 16 residues. V gave up 2 bases and J gave up 1 base; unmatched junction bases: 4. Germline V gene lookup returns CDR1 MNHNS and CDR2 SASEGT. CDR3 residues: CASSEQGAPAKNIQYF. The CDR3 nucleotides read TGTGCCAGCAGTGAACAGGGGGCGCCGGCCAAAAACATTCAGTACTTC.

On this clone: A read error may account for a junction end that differs from germline. The genes are TRBV2 and TRBJ2-5, with TRBD1 identical over 7 bases. The germline V gene encodes CDR1 SNHLY and CDR2 FYNNEI. This CDR3 region has 14 residues. DNA for the CDR3: TGTGCCAGCAGGGAAGACAGGGTCGGCGAGACCCAGTACTTC. The encoded protein is CASREDRVGETQYF. The variable domain in full, completed from reference TRBV2 and TRBJ2-5, reads EPEVTQTPSHQVTQMGQEVILRCVPISNHLYFYWYRQILGQKVEFLVSFYNNEISEKSEIFDDQFSVERPDGSNFTLKIRSTKLEDSAMYFCASREDRVGETQYFGPGTRLLVL.

V and J are TRBV7-6 and TRBJ2-5; D call uncertain. This CDR3 region has 15 residues. Between the trimmed V and J ends, which lost 1 base and 5 bases, there was a span of 14 bases. CDR1 is SGHVS, CDR2 FNYEAQ, per germline. CDR3 DNA: TGTGCCAGCAGCTTAGAAATCTCAGGTCTGGAGACCCAGTACTTC. It yields the protein CASSLEISGLETQYF.

This chain links TRBV6-1 with TRBJ2-2; 7 nucleotides line up with TRBD2. This CDR3 region has 15 residues. Looked up from germline, CDR1 is MNHNS and CDR2 is SASEGT. V gave up 4 bases and J gave up 4 bases; unmatched junction bases: 6. The CDR3 is CASSGQRTSTGELFF. The DNA for the CDR3 is TGTGCCAGCAGTGGACAACGGACTAGCACCGGGGAGCTGTTTTTT.

The chain carries TRBV19 and TRBJ1-5, with D uncertain. V was clipped by 3 bases and J by 0 bases, with 15 bases between them. Germline V CDR1 and CDR2: LNHDA, SQIVND (reference sequence). The CDR3 length is 17 residues. The DNA of the CDR3 is TGTGCCAGTAGTATTTTGCCCCTCGGGAGTAGCAATCAGCCCCAGCATTTT. Its protein product is CASSILPLGSSNQPQHF.

J is TRBJ1-4 and V is TRBV5-8; perhaps TRBD1 as D (5 bases). The germline gives CDR1 SGHTS, CDR2 YDEGEE. CDR3 size: 14 residues. Deletions cut 4 bases from V and 3 bases from J, with 10 bases between. The DNA for the CDR3 is TGTGCCAGCAGCCCCACAGGACCTAATGAAAAACTGTTTTTT. Its translation: CASSPTGPNEKLFF.